The sequence of this TCR beta chain was determined in a study of cytomegalovirus exposure and HLA in healthy donors. The study, taken as a whole, reports: Most subjects' HLA-A and HLA-B alleles were reportedly predicted from TCR beta sequences. Accounts indicate the classifier identified cytomegalovirus status with strong specificity and sensitivity. In vitro confirmation showed a few CMV-associated chains to be CMV antigen specific.

In nominal health when sampled, donors likely had unrecorded immune exposures nonetheless. This CDR3 is built from 14 residues. Germline assignment: CDR1 GTSNPN and CDR2 SVGIG (reference sequence). Trimming took 0 bases from V and 8 from J, leaving 16 bases between them. The PCR employed 60 Vbeta primers together with 13 Jbeta primers. The data were produced by immunoSEQ multiplex PCR, yet TCRdb's version contains in-frame clones alone and is incomplete. Among about 100,000 clones listed, approximately 79% were seen once. On this clone itself: Its antigen is not known.

This chain joins TRBV30 and TRBJ1-2, with a tentative D call TRBD1 (5 bases). The source of this sequence is a woman aged 40 to 50 in good health and CMV-seronegative. Material for sequencing was PBMCs. The CDR3 sequence is CAWSVLRGMEGYTF. As DNA, the CDR3 is TGTGCCTGGAGTGTACTTCGGGGGATGGAGGGCTACACCTTC.